The clone carrying this T cell receptor beta chain came up a few times. Its antigen is unknown. These data originate in a study of regulatory T cells in long-lasting Graves disease. Regarding the study as a whole: Reduced TCR diversity was observed in persistent Graves' patients versus newly diagnosed patients. Shared public clonotypes totalled around 2,900 in persistent patients, compared with about a thousand in new patients.

Arm-PCR of CDR3 regions and iRepertoire HTBI primers were used to build TCR beta libraries. Original analysis: Overall, samples carried some 67 TRBV and 13 to 15 TRBJ segments. TCRdb redid the calling of the multiplex PCR reads with MiXCR, one entry per CDR3 protein. In this record, the V and J calls reflect TCRdb's handling and not the investigators' own analysis. This sample has approximately 400,000 distinct CDR3 sequences, with less than 30% found just once. Regarding time point: persistent/refractory GD, antithyroid drugs over 5 years with positive TRAb. Construction of the TCR library relied on RNA isolated from PBMCs. Diagnosis followed American Thyroid Association guidelines for Graves' disease. J gave up 2 bases and V 1 base, and 7 bases lay outside the gene matches. Germline CDR1 and CDR2: SGHAT and FQDESV (reference sequence). CDR3 length equals 16 residues.

This chain connects TRBV11-1 to TRBJ2-7, with 8 positions matching TRBD1. This clonotype originated in a woman aged 35 to 49 with Graves disease. Source: peripheral blood mononuclear cells (PBMCs), taken when the disease was refractory, from a patient treated with antithyroid drugs. The CDR3 is CASSLVVGTGTYEQYF. The CDR3 coding sequence is TGTGCCAGCAGCTTAGTCGTCGGGACAGGTACCTACGAGCAGTACTTC.